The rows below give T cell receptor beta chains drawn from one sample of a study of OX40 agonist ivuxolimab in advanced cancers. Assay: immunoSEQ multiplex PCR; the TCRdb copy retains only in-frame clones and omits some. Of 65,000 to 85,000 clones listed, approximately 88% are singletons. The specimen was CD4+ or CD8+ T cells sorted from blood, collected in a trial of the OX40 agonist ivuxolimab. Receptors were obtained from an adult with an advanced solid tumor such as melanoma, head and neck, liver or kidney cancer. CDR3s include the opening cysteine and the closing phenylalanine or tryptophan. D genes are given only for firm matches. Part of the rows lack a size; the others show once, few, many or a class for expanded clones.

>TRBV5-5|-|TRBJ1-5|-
CASSFSPNSASGGGQPQHF
TGTGCCAGCAGCTTCTCCCCAAACTCCGCTTCGGGAGGAGGTCAGCCCCAGCATTTT
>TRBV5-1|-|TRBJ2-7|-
CASSSVVGGPSYEQYF
TGCGCCAGCAGCTCGGTGGTGGGGGGCCCCTCCTACGAGCAGTACTTC
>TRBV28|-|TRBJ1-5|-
CASSLHASGPQHF
TGTGCCAGCAGCCTACATGCCTCAGGGCCCCAGCATTTT
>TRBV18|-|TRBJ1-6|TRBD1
CASSPDGQGNSPLHF
TGTGCCAGCTCACCAGACGGACAGGGAAATTCACCCCTCCACTTT
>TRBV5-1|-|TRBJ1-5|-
CASSLDSSLSQPQHF
TGCGCCAGCAGCTTGGACAGCAGCTTGAGTCAGCCCCAGCATTTT
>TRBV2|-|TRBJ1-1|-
CASSESGGANTEAFF
TGTGCCAGCAGTGAGTCGGGGGGGGCGAACACTGAAGCTTTCTTT
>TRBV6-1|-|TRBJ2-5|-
CASSETGTQETQYF
TGTGCCAGCAGTGAAACGGGGACCCAAGAGACCCAGTACTTC
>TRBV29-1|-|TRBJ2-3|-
CSVITVASTDTQYF
TGCAGCGTTATAACAGTGGCTAGCACAGATACGCAGTATTTT
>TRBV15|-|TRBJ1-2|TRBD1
CATSRGGTEAIYTF
TGTGCCACCAGCAGGGGAGGGACAGAAGCTATTTACACCTTC
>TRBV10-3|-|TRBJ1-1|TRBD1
CAIRGQVMNTEAFF
TGTGCCATCAGGGGACAGGTAATGAACACTGAAGCTTTCTTT
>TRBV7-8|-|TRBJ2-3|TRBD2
CASSFRAVAGDTDTQYF
TGTGCCAGCAGCTTCCGGGCTGTAGCGGGGGACACAGATACGCAGTATTTT
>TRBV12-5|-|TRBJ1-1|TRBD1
CASGPGQRYEAFF
TGTGCTAGTGGCCCGGGACAGCGATATGAAGCTTTCTTT
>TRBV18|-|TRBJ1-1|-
CASSQEPGEAFF
TGTGCCAGCTCACAAGAGCCCGGGGAAGCTTTCTTT
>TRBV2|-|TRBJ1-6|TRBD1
CASSDQGGYNSPLHF
TGTGCCAGCAGTGATCAGGGGGGGTATAATTCACCCCTCCACTTT
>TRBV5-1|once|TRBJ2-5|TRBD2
CASSFGGWQETQYF
TGCGCCAGCAGCTTCGGGGGGTGGCAAGAGACCCAGTACTTC
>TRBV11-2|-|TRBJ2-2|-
CASSMGRNTGELFF
TGTGCCAGCAGTATGGGACGGAACACCGGGGAGCTGTTTTTT
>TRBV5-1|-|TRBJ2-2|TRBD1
CASSLWGTGSTGELFF
TGCGCCAGCAGCTTGTGGGGGACAGGGAGCACCGGGGAGCTGTTTTTT
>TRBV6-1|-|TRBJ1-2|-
CASSEGAHYGYTF
TGTGCCAGCAGTGAAGGGGCTCACTATGGCTACACCTTC
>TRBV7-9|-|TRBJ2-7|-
CASSLGGDLDEQYF
TGTGCCAGCAGCTTAGGTGGAGACCTGGACGAGCAGTACTTC
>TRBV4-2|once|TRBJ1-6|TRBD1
CASSQVGRTGGNNSPLHF
TGTGCCAGCAGCCAAGTCGGCCGGACAGGGGGAAATAATTCACCCCTCCACTTT
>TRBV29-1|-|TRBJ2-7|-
CSVEGTGEVEQYF
TGCAGCGTTGAAGGTACAGGGGAGGTCGAGCAGTACTTC
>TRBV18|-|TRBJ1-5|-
CASSPGGVTNQPQHF
TGTGCCAGCTCACCCGGGGGAGTGACCAATCAGCCCCAGCATTTT
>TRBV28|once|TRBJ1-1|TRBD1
CAGRGQGATEAFF
TGTGCCGGGCGGGGGCAGGGGGCCACTGAAGCTTTCTTT
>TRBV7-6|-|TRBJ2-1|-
CASSLDGINEQFF
TGTGCCAGCAGCTTAGACGGTATTAATGAGCAGTTCTTC
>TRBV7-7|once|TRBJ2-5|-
CASSPGGYRETQYF
TGTGCCAGCAGCCCCGGGGGATATCGTGAGACCCAGTACTTC
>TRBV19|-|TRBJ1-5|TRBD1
CASSHQTGLNQPQHF
TGTGCCAGTAGCCACCAGACAGGGCTTAATCAGCCCCAGCATTTT
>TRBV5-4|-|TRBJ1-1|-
CASSLDSLSSEAFF
TGTGCCAGCAGTCTGGACAGCCTAAGCAGTGAAGCTTTCTTT
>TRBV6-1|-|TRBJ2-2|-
CASSVEGGNTGELFF
TGTGCCAGCAGTGTCGAGGGGGGGAACACCGGGGAGCTGTTTTTT
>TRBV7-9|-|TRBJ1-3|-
CASSLGGSGNTIYF
TGTGCCAGCAGCTTAGGGGGATCTGGAAACACCATATATTTT